The clone carrying this T cell receptor beta chain showed up just once. These data are taken from a study of control samples from healthy donors and cancer patients. TCRdb's table, derived via immunoSEQ multiplex PCR, lists solely in-frame clones and lacks some. The sample consists of 130,000 or so clones, around 94% of them appearing once. The CDR3 totals 12 residues. Between the trimmed V and J ends, which lost 8 bases and 5 bases, there was a span of 13 bases. Germline V gives CDR1 MGHDK, CDR2 SYGVNS. This clonotype was obtained from a man between 35 and 55 years old in good health. This chain connects TRBV25-1 to TRBJ2-7, with a tentative D call TRBD1 (5 bases). Sequencing was performed on blood. CDR3 sequence (DNA): TGTGCCAGCCAGGTAGGGGTCCACGAGCAGTACTTC. Translation: CASQVGVHEQYF.